What follows are 8 T cell receptor beta chains derived from one specimen sequenced in a study of shared clonotypes between healthy human individuals. CD45RO-negative, CCR7-positively selected cells formed the naive CD8 fraction, excluding terminally differentiated effector memory CD45RA+ cells. The method was immunoSEQ multiplex PCR; TCRdb's version includes in-frame clones alone and lacks a portion of them. The sample comprises 650,000 to 800,000 clones, 92% of which are singletons, and nearly 25% rests with the top ten. Material: naive CD8+ T cells sorted from blood. These receptors all come from a man in his thirties or forties in good health.

This clone occurred once. The J gene is TRBJ2-7, the V gene TRBV19, with 7 bases lining up with TRBD2. J was trimmed by 4 bases and V by 1 base; bases with no gene match: 4. The CDR3 has 14 amino acids. Germline-derived CDR1 and CDR2 are LNHDA and SQIVND (reference sequence). The CDR3, as DNA: TGTGCCAGTAGTATAGGGGCTAGCGGTTACGAGCAGTACTTC. Translating it yields CASSIGASGYEQYF.

With regard to this clone: The same CDR3 also results from other DNA sequences found in this sample. The chain employs TRBV27 and TRBJ1-5; D gene uncertain. V was trimmed by 2 bases and J by 4 bases, leaving 9 bases between them. Germline V CDR1 and CDR2: MNHEY, SMNVEV (reference sequence). The CDR3 length is 14 residues. The CDR3 nucleotides are TGTGCCAGCAGTTTACGGGGAACTAATCAGCCCCAGCATTTT. This sequence encodes CASSLRGTNQPQHF.

This chain links TRBV7-6 with TRBJ2-2, with TRBD1 as a possible D gene (5 bases). Looked up from germline, CDR1 is SGHVS and CDR2 is FNYEAQ. V gave up 0 bases and J gave up 6 bases, with 8 bases separating them. This CDR3 region has 14 residues. The chain's CDR3 is CASSLAGVSGELFF. CDR3 DNA sequence: TGTGCCAGCAGCTTAGCAGGGGTCTCCGGGGAGCTGTTTTTT.

The V call is TRBV27, the J call TRBJ1-2; 11 bases are a match to TRBD1. CDR1 and CDR2 from the germline V gene are MNHEY and SMNVEV (reference sequence). The CDR3 is 15 amino acids. Germline trimming cut 5 bases from V and 4 bases from J; bases unmatched to any gene: 6. The CDR3 is CASSPRTGGFYGYTF. DNA of the CDR3: TGTGCCAGCAGTCCTCGGACAGGGGGCTTCTATGGCTACACCTTC.

The V call is TRBV6-1, the J call TRBJ1-2; tentative D call: TRBD1 (5 bases). Trimming pared 3 bases from V and 4 bases from J, leaving 12 bases between. Germline CDR1 is MNHNS and CDR2 is SASEGT. The CDR3 length is 14 residues. The CDR3 reads CASSEWQGGYGYTF. In DNA form, the CDR3 reads TGTGCCAGCAGTGAGTGGCAGGGAGGCTATGGCTACACCTTC.

CDR3 in amino acids: CSAEAVGQGGFEQYF. The CDR3 DNA sequence: TGCAGCGCCGAAGCCGTCGGTCAGGGAGGCTTCGAGCAGTACTTC. This chain joins TRBV29-1 and TRBJ2-7; possibly TRBD2 for D (6 bases). There are 15 residues in the CDR3. CDR1 is SQVTM, CDR2 ANQGSEA, per germline. Trimming cost V 7 bases and J 6 bases, with 25 bases left between them.

To note about this clone: Other DNA sequences in the same sample also yield this CDR3. The chain has TRBV28 and TRBJ2-7; D gene ambiguous. This CDR3 has 12 amino acids. Germline loops: CDR1 MDHEN, CDR2 SYDVKM. With 5 bases removed from V and 3 bases from J, the gap between germline ends came to 8 bases. The CDR3 here is CASSPVSYEQYF. In DNA form, the CDR3 reads TGTGCCAGCAGTCCCGTAAGCTACGAGCAGTACTTC.

The chain has TRBV7-3 and TRBJ1-3; D uncertain. The CDR3 covers 15 residues. V lost 1 base and J 4 bases, leaving 11 bases between the germline ends. Germline-derived CDR1 and CDR2 are SGHTA and FQGTGA. The CDR3 DNA reads TGTGCCAGCAGCTTAAGTGTGACATCGGGAAACACCATATATTTT. Its translation is CASSLSVTSGNTIYF. Drawing the rest from reference TRBV7-3 and TRBJ1-3, the complete variable domain is GAGVSQTPSNKVTEKGKYVELRCDPISGHTALYWYRQSLGQGPEFLIYFQGTGAADDSGLPNDRFFAVRPEGSVSTLKIQRTERGDSAVYLCASSLSVTSGNTIYFGEGSWLTVV.